The text below deals with one T cell receptor (beta chain). The entry originates in a study of blood T cell repertoires in COVID-19. Profiled with immunoSEQ multiplex PCR; TCRdb holds only in-frame clones, not every one. The sample records around 50,000 clones, 65% to 90% being singletons. Deletions cut 2 bases from V and 6 bases from J, with 7 bases between. Germline values: CDR1 SEHNR, CDR2 FQNEAQ (reference sequence). The CDR3 has 13 amino acids. This clonotype was sampled from a woman of 80 years or more with acute or convalescent COVID-19. The J gene is TRBJ2-2, the V gene TRBV7-9, with D unclear. Sequencing was performed on peripheral blood. The chain's CDR3 is CASSLLVSGELFF. The DNA for the CDR3 is TGTGCCAGCAGCTTATTAGTATCCGGGGAGCTGTTTTTT.